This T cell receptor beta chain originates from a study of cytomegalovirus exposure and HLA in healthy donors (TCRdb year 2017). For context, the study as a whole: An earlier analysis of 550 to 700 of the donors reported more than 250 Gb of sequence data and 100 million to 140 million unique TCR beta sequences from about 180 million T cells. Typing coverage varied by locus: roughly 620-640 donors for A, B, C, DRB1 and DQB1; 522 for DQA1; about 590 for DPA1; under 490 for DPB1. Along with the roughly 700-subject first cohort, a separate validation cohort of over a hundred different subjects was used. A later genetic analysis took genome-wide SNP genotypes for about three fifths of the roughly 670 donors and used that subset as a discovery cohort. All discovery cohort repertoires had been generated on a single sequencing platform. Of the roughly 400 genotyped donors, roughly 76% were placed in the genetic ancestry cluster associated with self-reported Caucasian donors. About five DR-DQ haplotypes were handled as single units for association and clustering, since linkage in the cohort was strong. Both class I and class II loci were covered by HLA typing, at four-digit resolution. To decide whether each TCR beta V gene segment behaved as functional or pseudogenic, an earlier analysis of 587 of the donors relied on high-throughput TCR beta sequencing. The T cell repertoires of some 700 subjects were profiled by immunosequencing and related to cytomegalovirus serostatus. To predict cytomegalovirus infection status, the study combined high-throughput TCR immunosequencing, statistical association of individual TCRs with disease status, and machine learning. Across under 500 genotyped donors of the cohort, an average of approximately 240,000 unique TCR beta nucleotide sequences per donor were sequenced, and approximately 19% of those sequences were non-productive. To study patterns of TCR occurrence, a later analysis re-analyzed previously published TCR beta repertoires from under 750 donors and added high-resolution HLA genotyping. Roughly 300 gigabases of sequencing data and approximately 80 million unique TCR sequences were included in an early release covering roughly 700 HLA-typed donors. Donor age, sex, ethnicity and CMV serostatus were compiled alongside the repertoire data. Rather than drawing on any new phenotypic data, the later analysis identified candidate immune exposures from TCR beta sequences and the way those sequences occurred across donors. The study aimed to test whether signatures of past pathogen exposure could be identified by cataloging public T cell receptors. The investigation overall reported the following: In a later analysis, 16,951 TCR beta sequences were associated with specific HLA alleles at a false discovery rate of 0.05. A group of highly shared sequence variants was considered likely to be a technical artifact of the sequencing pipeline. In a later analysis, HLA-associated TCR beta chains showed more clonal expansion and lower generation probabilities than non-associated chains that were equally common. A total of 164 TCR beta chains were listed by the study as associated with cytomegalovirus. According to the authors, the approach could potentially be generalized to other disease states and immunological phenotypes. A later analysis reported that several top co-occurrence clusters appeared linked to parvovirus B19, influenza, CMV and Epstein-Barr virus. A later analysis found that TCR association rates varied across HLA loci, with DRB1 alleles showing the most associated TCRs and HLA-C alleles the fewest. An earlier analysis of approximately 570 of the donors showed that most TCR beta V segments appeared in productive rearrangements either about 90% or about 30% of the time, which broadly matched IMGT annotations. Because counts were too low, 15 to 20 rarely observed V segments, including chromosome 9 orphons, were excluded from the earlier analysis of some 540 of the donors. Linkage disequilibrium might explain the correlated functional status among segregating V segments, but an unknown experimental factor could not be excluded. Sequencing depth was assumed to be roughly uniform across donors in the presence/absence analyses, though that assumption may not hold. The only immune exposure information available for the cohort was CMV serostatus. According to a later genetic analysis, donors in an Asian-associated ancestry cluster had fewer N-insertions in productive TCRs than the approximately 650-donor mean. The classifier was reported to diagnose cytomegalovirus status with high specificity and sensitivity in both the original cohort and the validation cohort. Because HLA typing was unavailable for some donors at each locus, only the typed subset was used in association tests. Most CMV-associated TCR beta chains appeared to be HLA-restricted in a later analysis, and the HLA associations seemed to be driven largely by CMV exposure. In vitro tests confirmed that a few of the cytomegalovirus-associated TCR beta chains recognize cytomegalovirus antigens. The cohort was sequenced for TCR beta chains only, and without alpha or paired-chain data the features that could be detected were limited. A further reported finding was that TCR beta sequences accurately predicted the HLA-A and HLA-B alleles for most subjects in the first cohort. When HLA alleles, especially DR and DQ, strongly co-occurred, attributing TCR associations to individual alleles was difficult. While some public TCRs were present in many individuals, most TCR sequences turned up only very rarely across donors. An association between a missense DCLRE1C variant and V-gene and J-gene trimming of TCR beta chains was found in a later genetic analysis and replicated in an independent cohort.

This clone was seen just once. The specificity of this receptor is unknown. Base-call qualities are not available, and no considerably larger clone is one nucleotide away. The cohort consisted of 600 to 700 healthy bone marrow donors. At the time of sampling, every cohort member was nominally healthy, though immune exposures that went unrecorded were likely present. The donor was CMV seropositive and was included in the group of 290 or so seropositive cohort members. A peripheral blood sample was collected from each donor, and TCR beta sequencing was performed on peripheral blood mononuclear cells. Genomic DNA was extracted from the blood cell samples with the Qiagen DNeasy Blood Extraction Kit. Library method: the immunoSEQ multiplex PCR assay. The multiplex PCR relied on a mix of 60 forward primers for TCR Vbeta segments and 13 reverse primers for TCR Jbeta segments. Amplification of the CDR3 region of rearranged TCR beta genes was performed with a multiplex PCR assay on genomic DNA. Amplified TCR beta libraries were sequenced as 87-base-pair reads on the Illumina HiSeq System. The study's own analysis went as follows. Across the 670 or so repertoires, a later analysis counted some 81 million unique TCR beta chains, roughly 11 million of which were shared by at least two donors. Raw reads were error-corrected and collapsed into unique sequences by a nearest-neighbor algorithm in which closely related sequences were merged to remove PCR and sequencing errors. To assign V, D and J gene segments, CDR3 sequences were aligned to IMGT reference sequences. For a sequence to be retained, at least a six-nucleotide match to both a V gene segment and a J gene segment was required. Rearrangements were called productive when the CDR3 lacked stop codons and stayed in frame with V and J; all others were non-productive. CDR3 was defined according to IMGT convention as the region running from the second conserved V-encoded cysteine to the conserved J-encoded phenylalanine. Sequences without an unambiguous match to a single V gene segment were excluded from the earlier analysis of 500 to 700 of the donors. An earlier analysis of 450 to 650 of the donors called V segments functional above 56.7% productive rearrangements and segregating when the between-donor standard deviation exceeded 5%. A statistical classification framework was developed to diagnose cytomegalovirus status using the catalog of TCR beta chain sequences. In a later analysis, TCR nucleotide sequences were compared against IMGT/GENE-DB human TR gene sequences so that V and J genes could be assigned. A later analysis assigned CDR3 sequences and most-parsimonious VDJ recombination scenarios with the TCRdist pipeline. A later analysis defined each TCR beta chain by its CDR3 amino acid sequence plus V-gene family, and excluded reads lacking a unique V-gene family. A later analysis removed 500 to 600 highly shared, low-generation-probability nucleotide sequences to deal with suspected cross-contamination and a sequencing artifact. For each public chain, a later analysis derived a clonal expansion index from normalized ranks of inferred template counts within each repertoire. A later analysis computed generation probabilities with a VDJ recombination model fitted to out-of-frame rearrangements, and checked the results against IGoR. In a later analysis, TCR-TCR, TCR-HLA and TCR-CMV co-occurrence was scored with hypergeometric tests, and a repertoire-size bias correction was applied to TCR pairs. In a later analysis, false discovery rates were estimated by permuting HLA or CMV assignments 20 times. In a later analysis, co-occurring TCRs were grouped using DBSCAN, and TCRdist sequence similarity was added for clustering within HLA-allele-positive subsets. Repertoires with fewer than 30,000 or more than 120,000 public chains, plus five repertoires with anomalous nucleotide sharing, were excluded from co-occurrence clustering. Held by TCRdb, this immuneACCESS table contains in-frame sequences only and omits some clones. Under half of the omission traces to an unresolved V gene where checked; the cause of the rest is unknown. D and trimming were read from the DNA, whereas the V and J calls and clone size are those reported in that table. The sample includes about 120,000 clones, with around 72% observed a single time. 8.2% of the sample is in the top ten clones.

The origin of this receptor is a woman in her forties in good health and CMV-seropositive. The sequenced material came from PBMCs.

In nucleotide form, the sequence is TGCGCCAGCAGCCCCGGAGGGGACTATGGCTACACCTTC. Translated, this is CASSPGGDYGYTF. The chain is encoded by TRBV4-3 joined to TRBJ1-2; perhaps TRBD1 is the D gene, with 5 bases matching. The trim is 4 bases for V and 3 bases for J, with a gap of 9 bases between the germline ends. There are 13 amino acids in the CDR3, from cysteine to phenylalanine inclusive. CDR3 DNA only is kept here, 39 bases in frame from base 1. As encoded in the germline V gene, CDR1 is LGHNA while CDR2 is YSLEER.